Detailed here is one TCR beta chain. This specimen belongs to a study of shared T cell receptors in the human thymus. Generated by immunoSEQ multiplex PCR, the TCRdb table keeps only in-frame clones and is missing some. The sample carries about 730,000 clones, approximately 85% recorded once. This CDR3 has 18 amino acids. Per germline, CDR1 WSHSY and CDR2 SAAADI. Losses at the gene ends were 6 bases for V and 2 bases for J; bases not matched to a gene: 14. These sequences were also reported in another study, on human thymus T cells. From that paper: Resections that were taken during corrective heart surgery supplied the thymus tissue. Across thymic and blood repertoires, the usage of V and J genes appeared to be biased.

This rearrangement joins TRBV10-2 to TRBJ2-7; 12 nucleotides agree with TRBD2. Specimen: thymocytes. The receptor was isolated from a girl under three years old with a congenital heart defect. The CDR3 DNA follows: TGCGCCAGCAGGAATCTAACTAGCGGGGGGCTAAAAGCCTACGAGCAGTACTTC. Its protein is CASRNLTSGGLKAYEQYF.